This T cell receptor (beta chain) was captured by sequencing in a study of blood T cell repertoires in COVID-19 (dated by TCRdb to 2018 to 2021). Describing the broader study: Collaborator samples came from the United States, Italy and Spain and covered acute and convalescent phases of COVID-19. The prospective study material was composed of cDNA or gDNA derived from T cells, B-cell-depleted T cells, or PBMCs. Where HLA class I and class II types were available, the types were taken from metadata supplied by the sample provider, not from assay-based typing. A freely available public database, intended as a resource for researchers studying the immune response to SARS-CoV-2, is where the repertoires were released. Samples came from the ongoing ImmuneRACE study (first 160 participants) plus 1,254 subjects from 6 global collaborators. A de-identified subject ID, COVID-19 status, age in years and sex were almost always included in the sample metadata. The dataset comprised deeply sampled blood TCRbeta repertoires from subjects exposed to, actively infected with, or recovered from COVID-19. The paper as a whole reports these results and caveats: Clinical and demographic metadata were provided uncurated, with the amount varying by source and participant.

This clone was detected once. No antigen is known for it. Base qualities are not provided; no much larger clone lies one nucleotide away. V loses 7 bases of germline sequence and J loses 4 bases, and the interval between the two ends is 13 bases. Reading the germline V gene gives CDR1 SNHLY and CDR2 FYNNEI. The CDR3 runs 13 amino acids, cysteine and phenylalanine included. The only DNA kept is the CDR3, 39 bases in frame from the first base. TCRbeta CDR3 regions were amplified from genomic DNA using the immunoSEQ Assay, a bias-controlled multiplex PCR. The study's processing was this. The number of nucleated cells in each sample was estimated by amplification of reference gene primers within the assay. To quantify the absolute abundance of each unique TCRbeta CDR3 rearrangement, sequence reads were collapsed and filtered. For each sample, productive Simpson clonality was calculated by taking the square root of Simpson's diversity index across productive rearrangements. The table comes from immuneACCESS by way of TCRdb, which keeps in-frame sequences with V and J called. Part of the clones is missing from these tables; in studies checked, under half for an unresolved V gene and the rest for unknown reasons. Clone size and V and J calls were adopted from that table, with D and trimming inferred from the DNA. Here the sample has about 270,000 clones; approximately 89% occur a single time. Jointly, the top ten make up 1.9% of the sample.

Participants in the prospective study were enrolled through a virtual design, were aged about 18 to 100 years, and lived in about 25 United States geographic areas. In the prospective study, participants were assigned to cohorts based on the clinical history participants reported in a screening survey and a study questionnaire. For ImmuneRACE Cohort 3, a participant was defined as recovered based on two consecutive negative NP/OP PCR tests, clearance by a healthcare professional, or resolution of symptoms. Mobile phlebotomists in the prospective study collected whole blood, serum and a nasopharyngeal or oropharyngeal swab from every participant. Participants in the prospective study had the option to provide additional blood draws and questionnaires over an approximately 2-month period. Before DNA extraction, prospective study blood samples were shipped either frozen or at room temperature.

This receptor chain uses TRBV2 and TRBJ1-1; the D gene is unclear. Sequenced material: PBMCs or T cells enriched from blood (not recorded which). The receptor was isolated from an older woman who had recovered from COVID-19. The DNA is TGTGCCAGCATGGCCAGAGGGCTCACTGAAGCTTTCTTT. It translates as CASMARGLTEAFF.